These 30 T cell receptor beta chains came from one sample sequenced in a study of blood T cell repertoires in COVID-19. Clones were sequenced by immunoSEQ multiplex PCR, and TCRdb holds only the in-frame ones, with some missing. Among about 180,000 clones listed, approximately 85% were seen once. Input material: peripheral blood. These receptors were collected from a human donor with active or convalescent COVID-19. The donor label of this sample is uncertain.

The chain combines TRBV4-3 with TRBJ2-3, with a weak D call TRBD2 (6 bases). Per germline, CDR1 LGHNA and CDR2 YSLEER. The CDR3 is made up of 16 amino acids. Trimming stripped 1 base from V and 2 bases from J, with 13 bases between. CDR3 region: CASSQGHGGTTDTQYF. As DNA, the CDR3 is TGCGCCAGCAGCCAAGGTCACGGGGGTACCACAGATACGCAGTATTTT.

The chain employs TRBV7-7 and TRBJ2-1, with a weak D call TRBD2 (7 bases). Germline CDR1 SSHAT, CDR2 FNYEAQ (reference sequence). This CDR3 is 16 amino acids long. V lost 5 bases to trimming and J lost 4 bases, with 18 bases between them. In DNA form, the CDR3 reads TGTGCCAGCAGCCGGACATCGGGGGGCCAATACAATGAGCAGTTCTTC. Amino acids: CASSRTSGGQYNEQFF.

Written as DNA, the CDR3 is TGTGCCAGCAGTTCGGGACAGGGACGGATTTACGAGCAGTACTTC. This sequence encodes CASSSGQGRIYEQYF. This chain joins TRBV6-2 or TRBV6-3 and TRBJ2-7, with TRBD1 matching 9 bases. V was clipped by 4 bases and J by 4 bases; unmatched bases: 8. CDR1 and CDR2 from the germline V gene are MNHEY and SVGEGT. The CDR3 has 15 residues.

The chain carries TRBV6-2 or TRBV6-3 and TRBJ1-6; tentative D call: TRBD1 (6 bases). The germline V gene has CDR1 MNHEY and CDR2 SVGEGT. The CDR3 has 15 residues. Trimming shortened V by 4 bases and J by 7 bases, and 14 bases separated the two germline ends. CDR3 DNA sequence: TGTGCCAGCAGTTCCGGTGGCAGGGGAAATTCACCCCTCCACTTT. The encoded protein is CASSSGGRGNSPLHF.

This clone appeared a single time. The CDR3 here is CASSSDSYGYTF. In DNA, the CDR3 is TGTGCCAGCAGCTCCGACAGTTATGGCTACACCTTC. J is TRBJ1-2 and V is TRBV5-4; D perhaps matches TRBD1 (5 bases). Trimming removed 3 bases from V and 5 bases from J, with 8 bases in between. The CDR3 consists of 12 residues. CDR1 is SGHNT, CDR2 YYREEE, per germline (reference sequence).

Here the CDR3 reads CASSPAPTPYTYPTDTQYF. The CDR3 bases are TGTGCCAGCAGCCCAGCCCCGACTCCCTATACTTACCCCACAGATACGCAGTATTTT. The chain has TRBV13 and TRBJ2-3, with no clear D. Germline lookup yields CDR1 PRHDT and CDR2 FYEKMQ (reference sequence). This CDR3 is built from 19 residues. V was pared by 5 bases and J by 2 bases, with 26 bases between.

The chain employs TRBV30 and TRBJ1-6; possibly TRBD1 for D (5 bases). Germline V gene sequence: CDR1 GTSNPN, CDR2 SVGIG (reference sequence). The CDR3 length is 14 residues. Trimming took 3 bases from V and 4 from J, leaving 10 bases between them. The CDR3: CAWRSRQYNSPLHF. CDR3 DNA: TGTGCCTGGAGATCCAGACAGTATAATTCACCCCTCCACTTT.

V usage is TRBV19 and J usage is TRBJ1-1, with D possibly TRBD1 on 5 matching bases. With 3 bases removed from V and 5 bases from J, the gap between germline ends came to 13 bases. The CDR3 covers 14 residues. Germline V gene lookup returns CDR1 LNHDA and CDR2 SQIVND (reference sequence). CDR3: CASSISRAVTEAFF. The CDR3 nucleotides are TGTGCCAGTAGTATTTCCAGGGCGGTGACTGAAGCTTTCTTT. The variable domain in full, completed from reference TRBV19 and TRBJ1-1, reads DGGITQSPKYLFRKEGQNVTLSCEQNLNHDAMYWYRQDPGQGLRLIYYSQIVNDFQKGDIAEGYSVSREKKESFPLTVTSAQKNPTAFYLCASSISRAVTEAFFGQGTRLTVV.

The chain combines TRBV28 with TRBJ1-2, with D perhaps TRBD1 (5 bases). Trimming shortened V by 2 bases and J by 5 bases, and 15 bases separated the two germline ends. The CDR3 loop spans 15 amino acids. The germline CDR1 and CDR2 sequences are MDHEN and SYDVKM. CDR3 sequence reads: CASSLGQGLRYGYTF. In nucleotides, the CDR3 is TGTGCCAGCAGTTTAGGGCAGGGTCTACGGTATGGCTACACCTTC.

The gene calls are TRBV11-3 and TRBJ2-1; 14 bases match TRBD2. Germline V CDR1 and CDR2: SGHNT, YENEEA. The ends lost 1 base at V and 5 bases at J; junction bases unmatched: 7. The CDR3 contains 18 residues. CDR3 bases: TGTGCCAGCAGCTTAGTGGGTGGGGGACTAGCGGGGGACAATGAGCAGTTCTTC. Translating it yields CASSLVGGGLAGDNEQFF.

The V and J genes are TRBV7-2 and TRBJ2-1; unclear D gene. In germline, CDR1 is SGHTA, CDR2 FQGNSA. V was clipped by 5 bases and J by 4 bases, with 3 bases between them. The CDR3 extends over 11 amino acids. The CDR3 coding sequence is TGTGCCAGCAGCGCGTACAATGAGCAGTTCTTC. As protein: CASSAYNEQFF.

CDR3 DNA sequence: TGTGCCAGCAGTTTAGGGGGACAGGGAGGAAACGAGCAGTACTTC. Protein sequence: CASSLGGQGGNEQYF. This chain uses TRBV28 with TRBJ2-7; 9 positions agree with TRBD1. Germline values: CDR1 MDHEN, CDR2 SYDVKM. Unmatched junction bases numbered 7, after V lost 2 bases and J lost 5 bases. This CDR3 is built from 15 residues. Combining the CDR3 with reference TRBV28 and TRBJ2-7 gives the whole variable domain DVKVTQSSRYLVKRTGEKVFLECVQDMDHENMFWYRQDPGLGLRLIYFSYDVKMKEKGDIPEGYSVSREKKERFSLILESASTNQTSMYLCASSLGGQGGNEQYFGPGTRLTVT.

The chain is built from TRBV11-3 and TRBJ2-7, with TRBD2 as a possible D gene (6 bases). The germline CDR1 and CDR2 sequences are SGHNT and YENEEA. Trimming took off 1 base at V and 4 bases at J, with 11 bases between the two ends. The CDR3 covers 14 residues. The CDR3 nucleotides are TGTGCCAGCAGCTTAGGCGGGATATCGTACGAGCAGTACTTC. It specifies CASSLGGISYEQYF. Combining the CDR3 with reference TRBV11-3 and TRBJ2-7 gives the whole variable domain EAGVVQSPRYKIIEKKQPVAFWCNPISGHNTLYWYLQNLGQGPELLIRYENEEAVDDSQLPKDRFSAERLKGVDSTLKIQPAELGDSAVYLCASSLGGISYEQYFGPGTRLTVT.

In its sample, this clone was seen once. The rearrangement links TRBV7-6 to TRBJ2-1; TRBD2 agrees at 7 bases. The CDR3 loop spans 16 amino acids. Germline V lookup: CDR1 SGHVS, CDR2 FNYEAQ. With 7 bases clipped from V and 5 bases from J, the junction kept 14 bases outside the gene matches. The CDR3, as DNA: TGTGCCAGCAACCCACAAGAATGGGGGGGGGACAATGAGCAGTTCTTC. This translates into CASNPQEWGGDNEQFF.

This chain links TRBV11-2 with TRBJ1-2; 8 bases fit TRBD1. Losses at the gene ends were 3 bases for V and 7 bases for J; bases not matched to a gene: 13. The CDR3 totals 16 residues. Per the germline V gene, CDR1 is SGHAT and CDR2 is FQNNGV. The CDR3 DNA follows: TGTGCCAGCAGCTTTTCGGACAGGGTCACTATGGCTGGCTACACCTTC. Protein product: CASSFSDRVTMAGYTF.

The rearrangement uses TRBV5-6 and TRBJ2-1; the D is unclear. CDR1 is SGHDT, CDR2 YYEEEE, per germline. The CDR3 spans 14 residues. V dropped 4 bases and J dropped 4 bases, with 12 bases sitting between them. The DNA of the CDR3 is TGTGCCAGCAGCGAGACAACAGTATACAATGAGCAGTTCTTC. Its protein product is CASSETTVYNEQFF.

This chain uses TRBV6-5 with TRBJ2-1, with 7 bases lining up with TRBD1. J gave up 7 bases and V 4 bases, and 10 bases lay outside the gene matches. The CDR3 consists of 15 residues. CDR1 is MNHEY and CDR2 is SVGAGI in the germline V gene. This CDR3 reads CASSSPDRWGNEQFF. DNA for the CDR3: TGTGCCAGCAGTTCCCCGGACAGGTGGGGGAATGAGCAGTTCTTC.

V and J are TRBV28 and TRBJ2-2; 11 positions match TRBD2. The CDR3 loop spans 17 amino acids. Germline-derived CDR1 and CDR2 are MDHEN and SYDVKM. Trimming at V came to 1 base and at J to 0 bases, leaving 1 base not matched to a gene. The CDR3 sequence is CASSLLAGGPNTGELFF. The CDR3, as DNA: TGTGCCAGCAGTTTATTAGCGGGAGGGCCGAACACCGGGGAGCTGTTTTTT.

V usage is TRBV19 and J usage is TRBJ1-6; D call uncertain. From germline, CDR1 is LNHDA and CDR2 SQIVND (reference sequence). CDR3 length equals 14 residues. Trimming stripped 6 bases from V and 13 bases from J, with 19 bases between. The CDR3 DNA sequence: TGTGCCAGTAGGGCTTCTGGGGTAGCGGGGCCCCTCCACTTT. Protein product: CASRASGVAGPLHF.

This chain uses TRBV10-2 with TRBJ1-4; no clear D gene. Germline CDR1 is WSHSY and CDR2 is SAAADI. The CDR3 sequence is 13 residues long. Trimming left V 0 bases short and J 7 bases short, with 6 bases between. CDR3 sequence (DNA): TGCGCCAGCAGTGAGTCGGTTAGTGAAAAACTGTTTTTT. Protein sequence: CASSESVSEKLFF.

V gene TRBV30 combines with J gene TRBJ1-4; D is unresolved. Germline V CDR1 and CDR2: GTSNPN, SVGIG (reference sequence). The CDR3 consists of 13 residues. Trimming took off 5 bases at V and 3 bases at J, with 10 bases between the two ends. CDR3 nucleotides: TGTGCCTGGGAACAGAAGGCTAATGAAAAACTGTTTTTT. It specifies CAWEQKANEKLFF.

The chain combines TRBV29-1 with TRBJ2-7; weak D call: TRBD1 (5 bases). The germline gives CDR1 SQVTM, CDR2 ANQGSEA. The CDR3 covers 13 residues. V lost 0 bases, J lost 4 bases, and 10 bases lay in between. The CDR3 sequence is CSVEEGVGYEQYF. The CDR3 DNA is TGCAGCGTTGAAGAAGGGGTGGGTTACGAGCAGTACTTC.

CDR3 in DNA: TGTGCCAGCACCCGGACAGGTGAGGGTCAGCCCCAGCATTTT. Translating gives CASTRTGEGQPQHF. The chain joins TRBV6-6 to TRBJ1-5; the match to TRBD1 covers 7 bases. The CDR3 runs 14 residues. The ends lost 7 bases at V and 6 bases at J; junction bases unmatched: 9. Germline V gene lookup returns CDR1 MNHNY and CDR2 SVGAGI (reference sequence).

This clone was recorded once. This chain joins TRBV24-1 and TRBJ2-1; 11 bases fit TRBD2. Germline loops: CDR1 KGHDR, CDR2 SFDVKD. CDR3 length: 17 amino acids. V was pared by 3 bases and J by 5 bases, with 8 bases of the junction left unmatched. Here the CDR3 DNA reads TGTGCCACCAGTGATACTAGCGGGAGATATTTAAACAATGAGCAGTTCTTC. Encoded protein: CATSDTSGRYLNNEQFF.

V usage is TRBV6-5 and J usage is TRBJ2-7; TRBD2 agrees at 12 bases. V lost 8 bases, J lost 3 bases, and 5 bases stayed unmatched. The CDR3 runs 14 residues. Germline CDR1 and CDR2: MNHEY and SVGAGI. The CDR3 DNA reads TGTGCCAGCCGAGCTAGCGGGGGGGGCTACGAGCAGTACTTC. The encoded protein is CASRASGGGYEQYF.

The chain has TRBV20-1 and TRBJ2-5; 7 bases align to TRBD1. Germline loops: CDR1 DFQATT, CDR2 SNEGSKA (reference sequence). This CDR3 has 15 residues. The ends lost 3 bases at V and 2 bases at J; junction bases unmatched: 9. CDR3 in amino acids: CSASTGTEIQETQYF. CDR3 nucleotides: TGCAGTGCTAGTACCGGGACAGAGATACAAGAGACCCAGTACTTC.

In its sample, this clone was seen a few times. The chain is built from TRBV28 and TRBJ2-5; 11 bases match TRBD2. V shed 6 bases, J shed 4 bases, and the junction held 7 bases outside the gene matches. This CDR3 spans 15 amino acids. Germline V CDR1 and CDR2: MDHEN, SYDVKM. This chain's CDR3 is CASSTPGLAGETQYF. CDR3 nucleotides: TGTGCCAGCAGCACCCCCGGACTAGCGGGAGAGACCCAGTACTTC. The full variable domain, its missing parts supplied by reference TRBV28 and TRBJ2-5, is DVKVTQSSRYLVKRTGEKVFLECVQDMDHENMFWYRQDPGLGLRLIYFSYDVKMKEKGDIPEGYSVSREKKERFSLILESASTNQTSMYLCASSTPGLAGETQYFGPGTRLLVL.

The V call is TRBV5-4, the J call TRBJ2-7; 10 bases map to TRBD1. The CDR3 contains 15 residues. V lost 4 bases and J lost 3; bases outside the gene matches: 7. Germline values: CDR1 SGHNT, CDR2 YYREEE (reference sequence). The CDR3: CASSIGTGAIYEQYF. The CDR3 nucleotides are TGTGCCAGCAGCATAGGGACAGGGGCGATCTACGAGCAGTACTTC.

The chain is built from TRBV24-1 and TRBJ1-3; 8 positions match TRBD1. From germline, CDR1 is KGHDR and CDR2 SFDVKD. The V gene end was trimmed by 3 bases and the J gene end by 0 bases; junction bases not matched to a gene: 0. This CDR3 has 15 residues. The CDR3, as DNA: TGTGCCACCAGTGATGGGACAGGCTCTGGAAACACCATATATTTT. Translating gives CATSDGTGSGNTIYF.

This chain joins TRBV13 and TRBJ2-7; 11 bases are a match to TRBD2. V was clipped by 1 base and J by 2 bases; unmatched bases: 10. The germline V gene encodes CDR1 PRHDT and CDR2 FYEKMQ (reference sequence). The CDR3 sequence is 18 residues long. CDR3 in amino acids: CASSLEGWGLADTYEQYF. The CDR3 DNA is TGTGCCAGCAGCTTAGAGGGCTGGGGACTAGCGGATACCTACGAGCAGTACTTC.